A selection of T cell receptor beta chains follows, all from one sample in a study of shared clonotypes between healthy human individuals. Profiled with immunoSEQ multiplex PCR; TCRdb holds only in-frame clones, not every one. In the table there are about 490,000 clones, roughly four fifths of which are singletons. Sequences were obtained from PBMCs. These TCRs come from a woman in her 40s in good health. Some clones in this sample may be carry-over from other donors' samples. Each CDR3 is given with its conserved first and last residue. The order of the fields is D gene, V gene, clone size, J gene, CDR3 DNA, CDR3 protein. D genes are given only for firm matches. Clone size is not always given. Where it is, it says once, few, many or a class for expanded clones.

NA,TRBV27,many,TRBJ1-1,TGTGCCAGCAGTTTATTGGGGGGAGAGTTTGAAGCTTTCTTT,CASSLLGGEFEAFF
NA,TRBV7-9,NA,TRBJ2-3,TGTGCCAGCAGACAGGGTTATAGTGTGGATACGCAGTATTTT,CASRQGYSVDTQYF
TRBD1,TRBV9,NA,TRBJ1-5,TGTGCCAGCAGCCCTAGGGACAAGGGACAGGGTCCAGCGGTAAGCAATCAGCCCCAGCATTTT,CASSPRDKGQGPAVSNQPQHF
NA,TRBV5-4,NA,TRBJ2-7,TGTGCCAGCAGCTTAGACACTCTCTCCTACGAGCAGTACTTC,CASSLDTLSYEQYF
TRBD2,TRBV18,NA,TRBJ2-7,TGTGCCAGCTCACCCGGGACTAGCGCTACCTACGAGCAGTACTTC,CASSPGTSATYEQYF
NA,TRBV9,NA,TRBJ2-3,TGTGCCAGCAGCGTAGGGTCTAGCGCTACTAGCACAGATACGCAGTATTTT,CASSVGSSATSTDTQYF
NA,TRBV5-4,NA,TRBJ2-5,TGTGCCAGCAGCTTGAGCACAGGAGGCGGAGAGACCCAGTACTTC,CASSLSTGGGETQYF
NA,TRBV10-3,NA,TRBJ2-5,TGTGCCATCAGTGAGGGGCGGGTTTCGCGAGAGACCCAGTACTTC,CAISEGRVSRETQYF
TRBD1,TRBV7-9,NA,TRBJ2-3,TGTGCCAGCAGCAGCGACAGGGTCCGTAGCACAGATACGCAGTATTTT,CASSSDRVRSTDTQYF
TRBD2,TRBV19,NA,TRBJ2-7,TGTGCCAGTAGTATCGCCAGCGAGGGACTATACGAGCAGTACTTC,CASSIASEGLYEQYF
TRBD2,TRBV6-5,once,TRBJ2-7,TGTGCCAGCACCGGGACTAGCCGGTACGAGCAGTACTTC,CASTGTSRYEQYF
NA,TRBV7-3,NA,TRBJ2-2,TGTGCCAGCAGCTCTCATGGGGAGGGGGAGCTGTTTTTT,CASSSHGEGELFF
TRBD2,TRBV19,NA,TRBJ2-1,TGTGCCAGTAAACCTAGCGGGAGGGCTATCGTTGGTGAGCAGTTCTTC,CASKPSGRAIVGEQFF
NA,TRBV5-1,NA,TRBJ2-7,TGCGCCAGCAGCGATCGGGCCCAGGGGTCCGACGAGCAGTACTTC,CASSDRAQGSDEQYF
NA,TRBV29-1,NA,TRBJ2-2,TGCGGACACAACAGCGGGTACACCGGGGAGCTGTTTTTT,CGHNSGYTGELFF
NA,TRBV14,NA,TRBJ2-5,TGTGCCAGCAGCCAATTCCCCTGGGGATCGGAGCAAGAGACCCAGTACTTC,CASSQFPWGSEQETQYF
NA,TRBV12-1,once,TRBJ1-2,TGTGCCAGCAGCTCGTTACAGGGAATCTATGGCTACACCTTC,CASSSLQGIYGYTF
TRBD1,TRBV29-1,NA,TRBJ2-3,TGCAGCGTTGAAGGTGGGACAGGGGGCGGCACAGATACGCAGTATTTT,CSVEGGTGGGTDTQYF
NA,TRBV29-1,NA,TRBJ2-3,TGCAGCGTTGAAGATCGAGGAGTGGGGACTGGCACAGATACGCAGTATTTT,CSVEDRGVGTGTDTQYF
TRBD1,TRBV29-1,many,TRBJ1-2,TGCAGCAGTCTTGGACAGGACCATGGCTACACCTTC,CSSLGQDHGYTF
NA,TRBV4-3,once,TRBJ2-1,TGCGCCAGCAGCCAAGGGACATATGAGCAGTTCTTC,CASSQGTYEQFF
NA,TRBV25-1,NA,TRBJ1-2,TGTGCCAGCAGTGATCCCAGGGGCCCCAATAGTGGCTACACCTTC,CASSDPRGPNSGYTF
NA,TRBV19,NA,TRBJ1-5,TGTGCCAGTAGTTTGGGGCCAAATCAGCCCCAGCATTTT,CASSLGPNQPQHF
NA,TRBV9,few,TRBJ1-1,TGTGCCAGCAGCGTAGGTGGGTGGGGGATGAACACTGAAGCTTTCTTT,CASSVGGWGMNTEAFF
TRBD2,TRBV14,NA,TRBJ2-1,TGTGCCAGCAGCCAAGTCCGCGTAGCGGGACTGTACAATGAGCAGTTCTTC,CASSQVRVAGLYNEQFF
TRBD1,TRBV7-9,NA,TRBJ1-4,TGTGCCAGCAGCCCGGGACAGCCCAATGAAAAACTGTTTTTT,CASSPGQPNEKLFF
TRBD2,TRBV7-9,NA,TRBJ2-1,TGTGCCAGCAGCTCCCCCGGACTAGGAAGTGAGCGGTTCTTC,CASSSPGLGSERFF
NA,TRBV11-2,NA,TRBJ2-7,NA,CASSFGSGLAYEQYF
NA,TRBV5-1,NA,TRBJ2-1,TGCGCCAGCAGCTTCGGGGTAAGCTCCTACAATGAGCAGTTCTTC,CASSFGVSSYNEQFF
NA,TRBV11-2,NA,TRBJ1-1,TGTGCCAGCAGCCAGGGGCCCACCGAGACTGAAGCTTTCTTT,CASSQGPTETEAFF
NA,TRBV19,NA,TRBJ2-5,TGTGCCAGTAATAGGGACCCCGGGGGGACCCAGTACTTC,CASNRDPGGTQYF
NA,TRBV7-2,once,TRBJ2-1,TGTGCCAGCAGCTTAGAGTTGGATGAGCAGTTCTTC,CASSLELDEQFF
TRBD2,TRBV5-1,NA,TRBJ2-2,TGCGCCAGCAGCTTGGGACTAGCGGGAGGGCCGAACACCGGGGAGCTGTTTTTT,CASSLGLAGGPNTGELFF
TRBD2,TRBV28,NA,TRBJ2-5,TGTGCCAGCAGTTATAGCGGGAGTCAAGAGACCCAGTACTTC,CASSYSGSQETQYF
NA,TRBV15,NA,TRBJ1-4,TGTGCCACCAGCAGAATAAATGAAAAACTGTTTTTT,CATSRINEKLFF
NA,TRBV7-2,NA,TRBJ1-2,TGTGCCAGCAGTTCCGGGTATGGCTACACCTTC,CASSSGYGYTF
NA,TRBV11-2,once,TRBJ1-2,TGTGCCAGCAGCTTAGTGCCGGCAGGAACCCTCTATGGCTACACCTTC,CASSLVPAGTLYGYTF
NA,TRBV5-1,NA,TRBJ2-2,TGCGCCAGCAGCTCCCCGTGGGAGGTCGTTAACACCGGGGAGCTGTTTTTT,CASSSPWEVVNTGELFF
TRBD1,TRBV30,NA,TRBJ1-1,TGTGCCTGGAGGCCCAAGGGGGCCAACACTGAAGCTTCCTTT,CAWRPKGANTEASF
TRBD1,TRBV5-1,NA,TRBJ1-4,TGCGCCAGCCGCCGGGACAGCAATAATGAAAAACTGTTTTTT,CASRRDSNNEKLFF
TRBD1,TRBV10-3,NA,TRBJ2-2,TGTGCCATCAGTGAGTCGTGGACAGGGGGCCTCGCGAACACCGGGGAGCTGTTTTTT,CAISESWTGGLANTGELFF
NA,TRBV5-1,NA,TRBJ2-7,TGCGCCAGCAGCTTGGGGGGGAACTGGGAGGACTACGAGCAGTACTTC,CASSLGGNWEDYEQYF
NA,TRBV7-9,few,TRBJ1-1,TGTGCCAGCAGCCCTTATTTTAACACTGAAGCTTTCTTT,CASSPYFNTEAFF
NA,TRBV18,once,TRBJ1-5,TGTGCCAGCAGTTACGGGACGGAGAATCAGCCCCAGCATTTT,CASSYGTENQPQHF
NA,TRBV7-8,NA,TRBJ2-1,TGTGCCAGCAGCTTAGGATCCCTCGAGCAGTTCTTC,CASSLGSLEQFF
NA,TRBV28,NA,TRBJ2-7,TGTGCCAGCAGTTTACCCCAACTCTACGAGCAGTACTTC,CASSLPQLYEQYF
NA,TRBV4-1,NA,TRBJ1-3,TGCGCCAGCAGCCAAGACCCCCACATGAACTCTGGAAACACCATATATTTT,CASSQDPHMNSGNTIYF
TRBD2,TRBV9,NA,TRBJ2-1,TGTGCCAGCAGCTCTACTAGCGGGACTTACAATGAGCAGTTCTTC,CASSSTSGTYNEQFF
TRBD2,TRBV29-1,NA,TRBJ2-1,TGCAGCGTCGGACTAGCGGGAGCAGGGGAGCAGTTCTTC,CSVGLAGAGEQFF
NA,TRBV2,NA,TRBJ1-4,TGTGCCAGCAAGAGGGAGGGAAGGGGGGAAAAACTGTTTTTT,CASKREGRGEKLFF
TRBD1,TRBV29-1,NA,TRBJ1-5,TGCGGCGCCGGGACAGGGAACAATAAGCCCCAGCATTTT,CGAGTGNNKPQHF
NA,TRBV27,NA,TRBJ1-5,TGTGCCAGCAGGGAGGGGAACGGGCCCCAGCATTTT,CASREGNGPQHF
NA,TRBV7-8,NA,TRBJ1-5,TGTGCCAGCAGCTTAGGAACAGCATATAGCAATCAGCCCCAGCATTTT,CASSLGTAYSNQPQHF
NA,TRBV2,NA,TRBJ1-4,TGTGCCAGCAGTCGGTCTGAAAAACTGTTTTTT,CASSRSEKLFF